This T cell receptor beta chain was sequenced in a study of beta chain features in type 1 diabetes. Broader study findings: TCRB CDR3 length was moderately but significantly reduced in all four CD4+ subsets of Type 1 diabetes patients.

As to this clone: Its antigen is still unknown. Other DNA sequences of this sample code for an identical CDR3.

The authors reverse transcribed all of the isolated RNA, so sequencing captured expressed TCRB transcripts. This table comes from immunoSEQ multiplex PCR, and its TCRdb copy is limited to in-frame clones, with some not included. The sample records some 270,000 clones, 11% being singletons. In germline, CDR1 is SGHRS, CDR2 YFSETQ. This CDR3 spans 13 amino acids. With 7 bases removed from V and 0 bases from J, the gap between germline ends came to 8 bases. The chain is built from TRBV5-1 and TRBJ2-1; no clear D. Sequenced material: naive CD4+ T cells from blood. This clonotype originated in a man aged 25-45 years with type 1 diabetes. The CDR3 bases are TGCGCCAGCTCAGCTAGCTCCTACAATGAGCAGTTCTTC. Protein product: CASSASSYNEQFF.